Following are 6 T cell receptor beta chains from one sample sequenced in a study of blood T cell repertoires in COVID-19. Using immunoSEQ multiplex PCR, the repertoire was profiled, and TCRdb retains in-frame clones only, with some absent. The table shows hundreds of thousands of clones, with 70% to 90% occurring only once. Sequencing used peripheral blood. These receptors originate from a man aged 50 to 59 with active or convalescent COVID-19.

The genes are TRBV4-1 and TRBJ1-2; possible D gene TRBD1, 5 bases. Per germline, CDR1 MGHRA and CDR2 YSYEKL. V was pared by 4 bases and J by 0 bases, with 9 bases between. The CDR3 has 14 residues. The CDR3 region is CASSRPGSNYGYTF. The CDR3 DNA sequence: TGCGCCAGCAGCCGCCCAGGGTCTAACTATGGCTACACCTTC.

This clone occurred once. The chain couples TRBV29-1 to TRBJ1-1, with a possible D match to TRBD1 (6 bases). CDR1 is SQVTM and CDR2 is ANQGSEA in the germline V gene. The CDR3 covers 14 residues. V was pared by 7 bases and J by 4 bases, with 19 bases between. In DNA, the CDR3 is TGCAGCGCAACCGCCAGGGGAGGGGGCACTGAAGCTTTCTTT. Translation gives CSATARGGGTEAFF. The complete variable domain, with remaining parts taken from reference TRBV29-1 and TRBJ1-1, reads SAVISQKPSRDICQRGTSLTIQCQVDSQVTMMFWYRQQPGQSLTLIATANQGSEATYESGFVIDKFPISRPNLTFSTLTVSNMSPEDSSIYLCSATARGGGTEAFFGQGTRLTVV.

V and J are TRBV7-2 and TRBJ1-2; D is possibly TRBD1 (5 bases). V lost 4 bases and J 10 bases, leaving 13 bases between the germline ends. The CDR3 runs 12 residues. The germline gives CDR1 SGHTA, CDR2 FQGNSA. The CDR3 sequence: CASSSDTADYTF. CDR3 nucleotides: TGTGCCAGCAGCTCGGACACCGCAGACTACACCTTC. Variable domain in full (rest from reference TRBV7-2 and TRBJ1-2): GAGVSQSPSNKVTEKGKDVELRCDPISGHTALYWYRQSLGQGLEFLIYFQGNSAPDKSGLPSDRFSAERTGGSVSTLTIQRTQQEDSAVYLCASSSDTADYTFGSGTRLTVV.

The chain joins TRBV7-2 to TRBJ1-2; D is perhaps TRBD1 (5 bases). Germline values: CDR1 SGHTA, CDR2 FQGNSA. The CDR3 runs 13 residues. The V gene lost 1 base and the J gene lost 5 bases, with 8 bases spanning the gap. CDR3 sequence: CASSLGGSYGYTF. The CDR3 nucleotides read TGTGCCAGCAGCTTAGGGGGCAGTTATGGCTACACCTTC.

This chain joins TRBV10-3 and TRBJ1-2; no firm D call. Germline CDR1 ENHRY, CDR2 SYGVKD. CDR3 length: 14 amino acids. Trimming removed 3 bases from V and 4 bases from J, with 12 bases in between. The CDR3 reads CAISDSSRGYGYTF. The CDR3 DNA reads as TGTGCCATCAGTGATTCTTCCAGAGGCTATGGCTACACCTTC.

This chain joins TRBV10-3 and TRBJ2-7, with D tentatively TRBD2 (5 bases). V lost 6 bases to trimming and J lost 6 bases, with 12 bases between them. The CDR3 loop spans 12 amino acids. Germline CDR1 ENHRY, CDR2 SYGVKD. The CDR3 sequence is CAIRRNGVEQYF. CDR3 coding DNA: TGTGCCATCAGAAGAAACGGGGTCGAGCAGTACTTC.